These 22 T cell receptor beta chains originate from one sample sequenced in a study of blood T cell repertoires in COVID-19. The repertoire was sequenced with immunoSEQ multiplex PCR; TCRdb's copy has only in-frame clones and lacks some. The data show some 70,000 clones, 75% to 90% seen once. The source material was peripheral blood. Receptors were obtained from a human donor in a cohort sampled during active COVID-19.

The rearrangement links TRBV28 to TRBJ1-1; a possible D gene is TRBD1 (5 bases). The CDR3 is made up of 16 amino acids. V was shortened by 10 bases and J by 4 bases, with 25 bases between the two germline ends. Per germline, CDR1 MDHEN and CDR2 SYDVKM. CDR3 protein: CATSEGFRGRLTEAFF. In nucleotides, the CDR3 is TGTGCCACCTCGGAGGGCTTTAGGGGTCGGCTCACTGAAGCTTTCTTT. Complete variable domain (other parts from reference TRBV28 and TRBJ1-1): DVKVTQSSRYLVKRTGEKVFLECVQDMDHENMFWYRQDPGLGLRLIYFSYDVKMKEKGDIPEGYSVSREKKERFSLILESASTNQTSMYLCATSEGFRGRLTEAFFGQGTRLTVV.

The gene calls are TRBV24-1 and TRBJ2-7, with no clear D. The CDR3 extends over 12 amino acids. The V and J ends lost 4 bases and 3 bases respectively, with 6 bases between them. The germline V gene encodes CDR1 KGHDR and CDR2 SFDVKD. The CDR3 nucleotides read TGTGCCACCAGTGACTACGGCTACGAGCAGTACTTC. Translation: CATSDYGYEQYF.

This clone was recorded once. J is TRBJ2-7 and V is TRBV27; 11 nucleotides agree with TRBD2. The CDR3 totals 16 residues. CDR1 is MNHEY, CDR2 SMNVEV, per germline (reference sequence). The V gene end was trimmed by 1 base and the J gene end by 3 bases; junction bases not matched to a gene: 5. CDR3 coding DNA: TGTGCCAGCAGTTTATGGCTAGCGGGAGGAGACTACGAGCAGTACTTC. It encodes CASSLWLAGGDYEQYF.

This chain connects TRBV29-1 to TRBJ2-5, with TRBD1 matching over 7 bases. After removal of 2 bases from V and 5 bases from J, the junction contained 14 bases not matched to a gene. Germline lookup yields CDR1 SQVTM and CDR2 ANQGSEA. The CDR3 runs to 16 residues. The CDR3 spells CSVERGQLASRETQYF. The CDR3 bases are TGCAGCGTTGAAAGGGGGCAGCTCGCTAGCCGTGAGACCCAGTACTTC.

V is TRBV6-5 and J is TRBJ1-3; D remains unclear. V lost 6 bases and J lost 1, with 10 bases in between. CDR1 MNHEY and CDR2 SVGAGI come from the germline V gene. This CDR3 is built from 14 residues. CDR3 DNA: TGTGCCAGCAGCTCCACGGGGTCTGGAAACACCATATATTTT. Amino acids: CASSSTGSGNTIYF.

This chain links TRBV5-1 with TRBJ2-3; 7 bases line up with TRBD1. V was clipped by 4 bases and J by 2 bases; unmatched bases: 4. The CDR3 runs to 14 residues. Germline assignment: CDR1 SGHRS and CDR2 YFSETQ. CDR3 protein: CASSLDRATDTQYF. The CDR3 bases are TGCGCCAGCAGCCTTGACAGGGCCACAGATACGCAGTATTTT.

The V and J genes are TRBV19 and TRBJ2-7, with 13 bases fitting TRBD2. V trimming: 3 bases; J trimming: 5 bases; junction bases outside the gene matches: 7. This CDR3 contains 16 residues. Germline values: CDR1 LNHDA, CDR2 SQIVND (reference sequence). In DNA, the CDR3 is TGTGCCAGTAGTATCAGGACTAGCGGGGGTACCCACGAGCAGTACTTC. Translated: CASSIRTSGGTHEQYF.

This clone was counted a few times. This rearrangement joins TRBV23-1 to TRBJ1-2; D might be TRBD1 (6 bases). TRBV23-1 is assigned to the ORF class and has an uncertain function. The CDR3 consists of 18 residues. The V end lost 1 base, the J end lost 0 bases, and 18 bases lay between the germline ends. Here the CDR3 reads CASSQWGQGPGPNYGYTF. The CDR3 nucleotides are TGCGCCAGCAGTCAATGGGGCCAGGGGCCTGGTCCTAACTATGGCTACACCTTC.

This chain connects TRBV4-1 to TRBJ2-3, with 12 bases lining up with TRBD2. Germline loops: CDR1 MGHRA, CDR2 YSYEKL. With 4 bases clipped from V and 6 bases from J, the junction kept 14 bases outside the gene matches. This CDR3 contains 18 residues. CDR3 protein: CASSPTPTSGGLGDTQYF. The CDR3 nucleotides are TGCGCCAGCAGCCCCACCCCGACTAGCGGGGGTTTGGGGGATACGCAGTATTTT.

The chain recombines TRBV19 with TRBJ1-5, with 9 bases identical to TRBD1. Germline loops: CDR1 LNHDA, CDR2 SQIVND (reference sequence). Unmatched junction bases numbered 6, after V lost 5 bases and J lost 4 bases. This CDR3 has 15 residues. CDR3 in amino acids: CASSPRDRANQPQHF. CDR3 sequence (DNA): TGTGCCAGTAGTCCGCGGGACAGGGCAAATCAGCCCCAGCATTTT.

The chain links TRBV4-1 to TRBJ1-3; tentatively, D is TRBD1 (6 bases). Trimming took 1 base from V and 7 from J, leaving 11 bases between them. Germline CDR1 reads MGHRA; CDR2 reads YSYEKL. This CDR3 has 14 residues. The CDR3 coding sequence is TGCGCCAGCAGCCAAGTAGGGACACTGAACACCATATATTTT. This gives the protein CASSQVGTLNTIYF.

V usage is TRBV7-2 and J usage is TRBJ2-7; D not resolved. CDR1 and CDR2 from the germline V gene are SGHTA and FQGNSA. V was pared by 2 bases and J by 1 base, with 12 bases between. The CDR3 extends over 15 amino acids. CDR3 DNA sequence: TGTGCCAGCAGCTTAATTTCGGGTCCTTCCTACGAGCAGTACTTC. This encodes CASSLISGPSYEQYF.

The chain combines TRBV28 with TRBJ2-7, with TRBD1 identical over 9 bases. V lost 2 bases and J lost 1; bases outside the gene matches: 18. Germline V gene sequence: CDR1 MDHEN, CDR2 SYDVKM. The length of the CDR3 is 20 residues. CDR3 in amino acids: CASSLQAGTGFLRRSYEQYF. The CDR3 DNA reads TGTGCCAGCAGTTTACAAGCCGGGACAGGGTTTTTGAGGCGGTCCTACGAGCAGTACTTC.

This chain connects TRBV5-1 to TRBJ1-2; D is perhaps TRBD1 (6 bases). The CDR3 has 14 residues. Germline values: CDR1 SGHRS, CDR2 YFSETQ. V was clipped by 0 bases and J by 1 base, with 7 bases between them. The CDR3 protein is CASSLGDINYGYTF. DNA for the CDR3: TGCGCCAGCAGCTTGGGGGACATTAACTATGGCTACACCTTC.

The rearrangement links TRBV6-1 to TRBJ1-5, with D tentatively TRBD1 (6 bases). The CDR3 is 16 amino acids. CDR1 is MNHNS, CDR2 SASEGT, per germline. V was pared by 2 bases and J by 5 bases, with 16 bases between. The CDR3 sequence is CASSEMPGRGYQPQHF. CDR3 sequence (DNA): TGTGCCAGCAGTGAAATGCCGGGTAGGGGGTATCAGCCCCAGCATTTT.

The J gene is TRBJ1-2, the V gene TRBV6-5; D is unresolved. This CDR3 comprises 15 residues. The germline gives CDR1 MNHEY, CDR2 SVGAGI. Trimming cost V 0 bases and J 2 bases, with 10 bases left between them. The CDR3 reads CASSYSASRNYGYTF. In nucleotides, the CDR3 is TGTGCCAGCAGTTACTCGGCTTCCAGGAACTATGGCTACACCTTC.

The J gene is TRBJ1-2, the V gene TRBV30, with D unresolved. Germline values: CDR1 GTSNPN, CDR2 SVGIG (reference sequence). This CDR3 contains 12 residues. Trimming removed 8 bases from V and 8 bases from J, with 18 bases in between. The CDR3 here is CAEGREAAGYTF. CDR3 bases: TGTGCCGAGGGCCGGGAGGCCGCCGGCTACACCTTC.

The CDR3 loop is CASSLLSNQPQHF. DNA of the CDR3: TGTGCCAGCAGTTTACTTAGCAATCAGCCCCAGCATTTT. The genes are TRBV12-3 or TRBV12-4 and TRBJ1-5; D not certain. This CDR3 is built from 13 residues. Trimming cost V 2 bases and J 0 bases, with 2 bases left between them.

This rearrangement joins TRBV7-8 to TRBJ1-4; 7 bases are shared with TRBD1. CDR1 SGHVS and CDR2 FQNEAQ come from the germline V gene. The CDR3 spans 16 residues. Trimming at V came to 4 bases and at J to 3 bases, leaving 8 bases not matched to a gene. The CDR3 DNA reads TGTGCCAGCAGCTCAAGACAGGGCTTAGCTAATGAAAAACTGTTTTTT. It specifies CASSSRQGLANEKLFF.

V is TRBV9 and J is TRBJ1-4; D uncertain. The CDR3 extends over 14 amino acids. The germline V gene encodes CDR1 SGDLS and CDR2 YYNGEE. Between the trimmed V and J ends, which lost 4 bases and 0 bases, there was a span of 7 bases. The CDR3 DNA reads TGTGCCAGCAGCCCTCAGACAACTAATGAAAAACTGTTTTTT. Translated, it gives CASSPQTTNEKLFF.

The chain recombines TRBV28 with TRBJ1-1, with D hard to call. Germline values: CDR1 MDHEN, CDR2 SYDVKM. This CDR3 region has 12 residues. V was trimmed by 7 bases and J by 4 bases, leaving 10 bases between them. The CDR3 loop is CASTRRGTEAFF. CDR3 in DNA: TGTGCCAGCACGCGCCGGGGCACTGAAGCTTTCTTT.

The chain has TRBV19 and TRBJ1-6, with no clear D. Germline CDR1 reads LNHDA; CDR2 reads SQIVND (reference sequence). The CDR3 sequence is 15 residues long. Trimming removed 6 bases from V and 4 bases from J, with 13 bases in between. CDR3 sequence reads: CASRGREEYNSPLHF. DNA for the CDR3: TGTGCCAGTAGGGGGAGGGAAGAGTATAATTCACCCCTCCACTTT.